Listed here is a single T cell receptor beta chain. Germline CDR1 reads LGHDT; CDR2 reads YNNKEL (reference sequence). V was trimmed by 1 base and J by 9 bases, leaving 16 bases between them. The length of the CDR3 is 15 residues. The sample comes from a study of blood T cell repertoires in COVID-19. Per the original methods: The authors estimated nucleated cell counts from reference gene primer amplification. Some clones are missing from TCRdb's copy, which holds only in-frame ones; the method was immunoSEQ multiplex PCR. V and J calls and clone size follow that table, whereas D and trimming were derived from the DNA. Counted here are 350,000 to 450,000 clones, 80% to 90% occurring once; the ten biggest clones make up 1.1%.

This chain connects TRBV3-1 (or the pseudogene TRBV3-2) to TRBJ1-3, with D possibly matching TRBD1 (5 bases). The sequencing sample was made of PBMCs or T cells enriched from blood (not recorded which). The receptor was isolated from a man aged 25-40 years who had recovered from COVID-19. CDR3 bases: TGTGCCAGCAGCCAAGCGACAGACCCGGGTGGCACCATATATTTT. Amino acid sequence: CASSQATDPGGTIYF.